A few counts support the clone carrying this T cell receptor beta chain. Its antigen is not known. Sequencing targeted expressed TCRB transcripts, as all isolated RNA had been reverse transcribed. Deep immunoSEQ sequencing covered naive, central memory and regulatory T cell samples. Clones were read by immunoSEQ multiplex PCR, and TCRdb kept only the in-frame ones, dropping some. The data show 400,000 to 450,000 clones, roughly 13% seen once. Cell sorting via CD45RO/CCR7/CD25/CD127/CD95/CD27 was performed to obtain CD4+ naive, central memory, regulatory and stem cell-like memory cells. CDR1 is GTSNPN and CDR2 is SVGIG in the germline V gene (reference sequence). V dropped 3 bases and J dropped 8 bases, with 16 bases sitting between them. The CDR3 covers 14 residues. The data stem from a study of beta chain features in type 1 diabetes. Findings and limits, study-wide: Over-representation of high TCR-expressing cells was a possible consequence of cDNA sequencing. Patients showed naive, central memory and Treg TCRB repertoires that appeared more similar than those of healthy donors.

The chain has TRBV30 and TRBJ1-4; unclear D gene. Specimen: naive CD4+ T cells from blood. This clonotype was sampled from a man aged 30 to 39 in good health. In nucleotides, the CDR3 is TGTGCCTGGAGCGCCGGGATCGGTAACGAAAAACTGTTTTTT. As protein: CAWSAGIGNEKLFF.